The rows below give T cell receptor beta chains drawn from one sample of a study of T cell responses to AZD1222 COVID-19 vaccine. Method: immunoSEQ multiplex PCR; TCRdb's copy keeps in-frame clones and lacks some. The data hold about 150,000 clones, with roughly 90% observed a single time. The source was peripheral blood, collected 28 days after the second AZD1222 dose. The receptors shown here come from an adult who received the AZD1222 COVID-19 vaccine. Each CDR3 is given with its conserved first and last residue.

>TRBV10-3
CAISEEEGAGQPQHF
>TRBV10-3
CAISPQGDEQFF
>TRBV5-1
CASSLDRAGTGELFF
>TRBV12-3/TRBV12-4
CASSLEYRGYTF
>TRBV29-1
CSVVPRDGYTF
>TRBV7-8
CASSLGGGPYNEQFF
>TRBV5-1
CASRIREASYEQYF
>TRBV5-1
CASTPSGTTNEKLFF
>TRBV27
CASSSQGSANEKLFF
>TRBV3-1/TRBV3-2
CASSQDKGRDTGELFF
>TRBV19
CASGWKGDTEAFF
>TRBV2
CASSGRGLGNTIYF
>TRBV6-1
CASSEGPYNEQFF
>TRBV23-1
CASIYLGEKLFF